The 27 T cell receptor beta chains listed next were all sequenced from one sample in a study of T cell repertoires in cytomegalovirus infection. TCRdb processed the reads anew with MiXCR; each CDR3 protein has one entry. The repertoire consists of 65,000 to 90,000 distinct CDR3 sequences, with more than 3% occurring once and the leading ten covering approximately 5%. Sequenced input: PBMCs. These receptors were obtained from a human donor in good health (CMV status not recorded). Some clones in this sample may be carry-over from other donors' samples.

This clonotype was detected ten times or more. The chain couples TRBV6-1 to TRBJ2-1, with 7 bases matching TRBD2. Unmatched junction bases numbered 10, after V lost 1 base and J lost 7 bases. This CDR3 contains 16 residues. Germline values: CDR1 MNHNS, CDR2 SASEGT. The CDR3 DNA is TGTGCCAGCAGTGAAGGGGGAGGACTAGGATTGAATGAGCAGTTCTTC. Translation gives CASSEGGGLGLNEQFF.

This clonotype was detected ten times or more. The CDR3 DNA follows: TGTGCCAGCAGCCCGCGTCGGTCCGGGTCGGGAGAGACCCAGTACTTC. This translates into CASSPRRSGSGETQYF. J is TRBJ2-5 and V is TRBV7-2; no clear D gene. Deletions cut 5 bases from V and 4 bases from J, with 20 bases between. Germline V gene sequence: CDR1 SGHTA, CDR2 FQGNSA. The CDR3 contains 16 residues.

Many counts were recorded for this clonotype. This rearrangement joins TRBV7-2 to TRBJ2-2; weak D call: TRBD2 (6 bases). Germline assignment: CDR1 SGHTA and CDR2 FQGNSA. The CDR3 extends over 13 amino acids. Trimming pared 4 bases from V and 10 bases from J, leaving 13 bases between. CDR3 sequence reads: CASSWLGRSELFF. CDR3 in DNA: TGTGCCAGCAGCTGGCTTGGGAGGTCGGAGCTGTTTTTT. Looking up the rest from reference TRBV7-2 and TRBJ2-2 gives the full variable domain: GAGVSQSPSNKVTEKGKDVELRCDPISGHTALYWYRQSLGQGLEFLIYFQGNSAPDKSGLPSDRFSAERTGGSVSTLTIQRTQQEDSAVYLCASSWLGRSELFFGEGSRLTVL.

In this sample, this clonotype turned up a few times. V and J are TRBV18 and TRBJ2-2; D is perhaps TRBD2 (5 bases). Germline-derived CDR1 and CDR2 are KGHSH and LQKENI. The CDR3 is made up of 14 amino acids. Trimming took 3 bases from V and 8 from J, leaving 13 bases between them. The chain's CDR3 is CASSPFQRQGELFF. Written as DNA, the CDR3 is TGTGCCAGCTCACCGTTTCAGCGGCAAGGGGAGCTGTTTTTT.

In regard to this clonotype: One end of the junction fails to match germline, which may point to a read error. The chain carries TRBV7-9 and TRBJ2-1; 8 nucleotides align to TRBD2. Germline CDR1 is SEHNR and CDR2 is FQNEAQ (reference sequence). There are 15 residues in the CDR3. The CDR3 sequence is CASSWVGGGYNEQLF. DNA for the CDR3: TGTGCCAGCAGCTGGGTCGGGGGGGGTTACAATGAGCAGCTCTTC.

This clonotype was recorded many times. This chain links TRBV19 with TRBJ1-1; the D is unclear. CDR1 and CDR2 from the germline V gene are LNHDA and SQIVND (reference sequence). This CDR3 is 14 amino acids long. With 6 bases removed from V and 2 bases from J, the gap between germline ends came to 13 bases. CDR3: CASSRSAINTEAFF. In DNA, the CDR3 is TGTGCCAGTAGCCGTTCGGCTATTAACACTGAAGCTTTCTTT.

This clonotype appeared many times. V gene TRBV7-2 combines with J gene TRBJ1-1, with D unclear. Trimming shortened V by 1 base and J by 1 base, and 7 bases separated the two germline ends. Germline assignment: CDR1 SGHTA and CDR2 FQGNSA. The CDR3 runs 14 residues. The CDR3 region is CASSLGFGNTEAFF. For the CDR3, the DNA is TGTGCCAGCAGCTTAGGATTCGGGAACACTGAAGCTTTCTTT.

This clonotype was picked up many times. This chain uses TRBV20-1 with TRBJ1-2; possible D gene TRBD1, 6 bases. Trimming took off 4 bases at V and 4 bases at J, with 10 bases between the two ends. Germline-derived CDR1 and CDR2 are DFQATT and SNEGSKA (reference sequence). The CDR3 runs 12 residues. CDR3 nucleotide sequence: TGCAGTGCTACCGGACAGCCCTATGGCTACACCTTC. This sequence encodes CSATGQPYGYTF.

This clonotype was seen many times. V gene TRBV11-2 combines with J gene TRBJ2-5; a weak D match, TRBD2 (6 bases). Germline V gene lookup returns CDR1 SGHAT and CDR2 FQNNGV. There are 14 residues in the CDR3. With 0 bases removed from V and 5 bases from J, the gap between germline ends came to 10 bases. The CDR3 nucleotides are TGTGCCAGCAGCTTAGATCTTGGAGGGGAGACCCAGTACTTC. Its protein is CASSLDLGGETQYF.

A note on this clonotype: This may arise from a read error, as a much more abundant clone is one base away. This chain uses TRBV6-1 with TRBJ1-5, with 8 bases identical to TRBD1. This CDR3 comprises 15 residues. The V gene's germline CDR1 is MNHNS and CDR2 SASEGT. CDR3 coding DNA: TGTACCAGCAGTAACGGACAGGGAGTGGGTAGGCCCCAGCATTTT. Protein: CTSSNGQGVGRPQHF.

This clonotype was picked up many times. The chain recombines TRBV6-2 or TRBV6-3 with TRBJ1-2, with D maybe TRBD1 (5 bases). The CDR3 contains 13 residues. Per germline, CDR1 MNHEY and CDR2 SVGEGT. V lost 6 bases and J lost 4, with 12 bases in between. CDR3 coding DNA: TGTGCCAGCAGCGCCGGACAAGTCTATGGCTACACCTTC. Translating it yields CASSAGQVYGYTF.

This clonotype has a count of ten or more. The chain recombines TRBV5-4 with TRBJ2-5, with 10 bases that match TRBD1. Looked up from germline, CDR1 is SGHNT and CDR2 is YYREEE (reference sequence). J gave up 7 bases and V 0 bases, and 3 bases lay outside the gene matches. CDR3 size: 14 residues. The CDR3 sequence: CASSLAGTGVTQYF. CDR3 nucleotides: TGTGCCAGCAGCTTGGCAGGGACAGGGGTGACCCAGTACTTC.

In its sample, this clonotype was seen many times. The DNA of the CDR3 is TGTGCCAGCAGTCTCCCCCCGGGGGCGAGGGGCTACACCTTC. It encodes CASSLPPGARGYTF. The rearrangement joins TRBV6-1 to TRBJ1-2; perhaps TRBD1 as D (6 bases). The CDR3 length is 14 residues. The germline gives CDR1 MNHNS, CDR2 SASEGT. V lost 5 bases, J lost 8 bases, and 18 bases lay in between.

There are many counts of this clonotype. The chain is built from TRBV2 and TRBJ2-3; unclear D gene. CDR3 size: 13 residues. V lost 7 bases to trimming and J lost 2 bases, with 10 bases between them. Germline V gene data show CDR1 as SNHLY and CDR2 as FYNNEI. The CDR3 coding sequence is TGTGCCAGCAATGGGGTTTTCACAGATACGCAGTATTTT. It specifies CASNGVFTDTQYF.

This clonotype was seen at least ten times. The chain uses TRBV7-8 and TRBJ1-5; 9 bases match TRBD1. CDR3 length equals 16 residues. V gave up 2 bases and J gave up 2 bases; unmatched junction bases: 4. Per germline, CDR1 SGHVS and CDR2 FQNEAQ. Written as DNA, the CDR3 is TGTGCCAGCAGCTTAAAGCGGACAGGGGGCAATCAGCCCCAGCATTTT. The encoded protein is CASSLKRTGGNQPQHF.

This clonotype was observed many times. J is TRBJ1-6 and V is TRBV7-8; D is undetermined. This CDR3 comprises 13 residues. The V end was cut by 4 bases, the J end by 13 bases, with 14 bases between. CDR1 SGHVS and CDR2 FQNEAQ come from the germline V gene. The CDR3 DNA sequence: TGTGCCAGCAGCTCCGGACCGTTGGATCCCCTCCACTTT. As protein: CASSSGPLDPLHF.

This clonotype appeared many times. The chain joins TRBV7-2 to TRBJ2-7; 12 nucleotides agree with TRBD2. The CDR3 has 15 residues. Germline-derived CDR1 and CDR2 are SGHTA and FQGNSA. The ends lost 4 bases at V and 2 bases at J; junction bases unmatched: 3. The CDR3: CASSSGLAGTYEQYF. In nucleotides, the CDR3 is TGTGCCAGCAGCTCCGGACTAGCGGGGACCTACGAGCAGTACTTC. The complete variable domain, with remaining parts taken from reference TRBV7-2 and TRBJ2-7, reads GAGVSQSPSNKVTEKGKDVELRCDPISGHTALYWYRQSLGQGLEFLIYFQGNSAPDKSGLPSDRFSAERTGGSVSTLTIQRTQQEDSAVYLCASSSGLAGTYEQYFGPGTRLTVT.

This clonotype occurred many times. CDR3 in DNA: TGTGCCAGCAGCTTAGGACTGAACTCTGGAAACACCATATATTTT. Its protein product is CASSLGLNSGNTIYF. This sequence joins TRBV7-2 and TRBJ1-3, with D unclear. This CDR3 is 15 amino acids long. CDR1 SGHTA and CDR2 FQGNSA come from the germline V gene. Trimming stripped 1 base from V and 0 bases from J, with 7 bases between.

This clonotype was counted many times. The chain is built from TRBV7-8 and TRBJ2-7, with D possibly TRBD2 on 6 matching bases. The CDR3 contains 14 residues. Germline values: CDR1 SGHVS, CDR2 FQNEAQ. V lost 5 bases to trimming and J lost 2 bases, with 13 bases between them. The CDR3 region has the DNA TGTGCCAGCAGCCTAGGCAGGACTACCTACGAGCAGTACTTC. Translation gives CASSLGRTTYEQYF.

V and J are TRBV23-1 and TRBJ2-7, with a weak D call TRBD1 (5 bases). TRBV23-1 is annotated as an ORF whose role is uncertain. Between the trimmed V and J ends, which lost 0 bases and 6 bases, there was a span of 12 bases. This CDR3 has 14 residues. Here the CDR3 DNA reads TGCGCCAGCAGTCAATCCGTAGGGGTGGGCGAGCAGTACTTC. It is translated as CASSQSVGVGEQYF.

Many counts were recorded for this clonotype. J is TRBJ2-7 and V is TRBV28, with 9 bases identical to TRBD2. The CDR3 covers 13 residues. Germline V gene lookup returns CDR1 MDHEN and CDR2 SYDVKM. CDR3 sequence: CATTGTSFYEQYF. CDR3 nucleotides: TGTGCTACCACCGGGACTAGCTTTTACGAGCAGTACTTC.

This clonotype was seen at least ten times. The chain uses TRBV15 and TRBJ1-1, with D possibly being TRBD1 (5 bases). Per the germline V gene, CDR1 is LNHNV and CDR2 is YYDKDF (reference sequence). V was cut by 4 bases and J by 1 base, with 7 bases left in between. The CDR3 has 13 amino acids. The CDR3 sequence is CATSNDRNTEAFF. CDR3 bases: TGTGCCACCAGCAATGACAGGAACACTGAAGCTTTCTTT.

At least ten counts were recorded for this clonotype. The V and J genes are TRBV6-5 and TRBJ1-1, with TRBD1 as a possible D gene (6 bases). The CDR3 extends over 13 amino acids. The V and J ends lost 2 bases and 6 bases respectively, with 10 bases between them. CDR1 and CDR2 (germline): MNHEY, SVGAGI. The CDR3 DNA is TGTGCCAGCAGTTACCGGGGGCGCGCTGAAGCTTTCTTT. Translation gives CASSYRGRAEAFF.

This clonotype was seen at least ten times. The chain employs TRBV27 and TRBJ2-7, with 9 bases fitting TRBD2. The CDR3 sequence is 14 residues long. The trim removed 6 bases at V and 4 bases at J, leaving 7 bases unmatched. Germline CDR1 reads MNHEY; CDR2 reads SMNVEV (reference sequence). The CDR3 sequence is CASRRAGGRYEQYF. CDR3 sequence (DNA): TGTGCCAGCAGGAGAGCGGGGGGAAGGTACGAGCAGTACTTC.

This clonotype was seen at least ten times. The chain couples TRBV20-1 to TRBJ1-1, with D perhaps matching TRBD1 (5 bases). The CDR3 consists of 13 residues. Germline CDR1 is DFQATT and CDR2 is SNEGSKA (reference sequence). V lost 1 base to trimming and J lost 6 bases, with 12 bases between them. The CDR3 sequence is CSARVRGWAEAFF. CDR3 nucleotides: TGCAGTGCTAGAGTGAGGGGTTGGGCTGAAGCTTTCTTT.

As for this clonotype: Mismatch with germline at one junction end may stem from a read error. This rearrangement joins TRBV12-3 or TRBV12-4 to TRBJ2-3; D ambiguous. The CDR3 length is 14 residues. Here the CDR3 DNA reads TGTGCCAGCAGTGCTCGGATAAGCACAGATACGCATTCTTTT. Amino acids: CASSARISTDTHSF.

This clonotype has at least ten counts. CDR3 DNA: TGTGCCAGCAGTTACTCCCCTGCTCTAGCGGGGGGTACAGATACGCAGTATTTT. This encodes CASSYSPALAGGTDTQYF. The chain carries TRBV6-5 and TRBJ2-3; TRBD2 matches 11 bases. The V gene end was trimmed by 0 bases and the J gene end by 3 bases; junction bases not matched to a gene: 8. The CDR3 loop spans 18 amino acids. The germline V gene encodes CDR1 MNHEY and CDR2 SVGAGI.